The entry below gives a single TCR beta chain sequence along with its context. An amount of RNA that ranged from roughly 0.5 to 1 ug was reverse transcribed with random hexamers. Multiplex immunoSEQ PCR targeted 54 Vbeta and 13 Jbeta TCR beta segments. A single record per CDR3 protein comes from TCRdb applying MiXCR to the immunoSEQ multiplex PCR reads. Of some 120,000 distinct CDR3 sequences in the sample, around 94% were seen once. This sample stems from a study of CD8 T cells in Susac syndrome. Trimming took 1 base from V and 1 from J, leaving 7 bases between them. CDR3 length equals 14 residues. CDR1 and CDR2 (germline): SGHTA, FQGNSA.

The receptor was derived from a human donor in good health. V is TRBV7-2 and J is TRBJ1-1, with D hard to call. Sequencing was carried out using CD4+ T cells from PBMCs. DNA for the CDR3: TGTGCCAGCAGCTTAGGCGGAACGAACACTGAAGCTTTCTTT. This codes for CASSLGGTNTEAFF.